What follows are 10 T cell receptor beta chains derived from one specimen sequenced in a study of post-analysis software for immune sequencing data. The study's findings and limits: TRBV segments more frequent in patients than in controls numbered five and included TRBV5-6, TRBV5-1 and TRBV20-1.

No antigens are known for them. Unique molecular identifiers had been added to the TCR beta cDNA libraries. One entry per CDR3 protein results from TCRdb running MiXCR on the PCR reads. This sample has roughly 540,000 distinct CDR3 sequences, with 30% to 40% found just once. What was sequenced was blood. Receptors originate from a girl under 18 with multiple sclerosis.

A few counts support this clonotype. This chain links TRBV12-3 or TRBV12-4 with TRBJ2-3; D is undetermined. The CDR3 runs 14 residues. The V gene lost 6 bases and the J gene lost 2 bases, with 12 bases spanning the gap. The CDR3 loop reads CASSLRASTDTQYF. CDR3 nucleotide sequence: TGTGCCAGCAGCTTAAGGGCTTCCACAGATACGCAGTATTTT.

This sequence joins TRBV11-2 and TRBJ2-3, with D perhaps matching TRBD2 (6 bases). The CDR3 loop spans 16 amino acids. V was trimmed by 8 bases and J by 2 bases, leaving 20 bases between them. The germline gives CDR1 SGHAT, CDR2 FQNNGV. The CDR3 sequence is CASGTGAPQNTDTQYF. DNA of the CDR3: TGTGCCAGCGGGACTGGGGCTCCGCAGAACACAGATACGCAGTATTTT.

V and J are TRBV12-3 or TRBV12-4 and TRBJ2-1; 12 bases match TRBD1. This CDR3 contains 14 residues. J lost 8 bases, V lost 3 bases, and 2 bases had no gene match. CDR3 DNA: TGTGCCAGCAGTTTGGGACAGGGGGCCCATGAGCAGTTCTTC. Its translation is CASSLGQGAHEQFF.

At least ten counts were recorded for this clonotype. The V gene is TRBV10-3, the J gene TRBJ2-7; 9 nucleotides agree with TRBD2. Germline V lookup: CDR1 ENHRY, CDR2 SYGVKD. V shed 9 bases, J shed 0 bases, and the junction held 3 bases outside the gene matches. CDR3 size: 13 residues. The DNA of the CDR3 is TGTGCCATAAGCGGGGGGCGCTCCTACGAGCAGTACTTC. It specifies CAISGGRSYEQYF.

The sample holds a few counts of this clonotype. V and J are TRBV5-1 and TRBJ2-5, with D hard to call. The length of the CDR3 is 11 residues. Germline CDR1 and CDR2: SGHRS and YFSETQ. With 4 bases removed from V and 7 bases from J, the gap between germline ends came to 8 bases. DNA of the CDR3: TGCGCCAGCAGCAACCTAGGGACCCAGTACTTC. Protein: CASSNLGTQYF.

This clonotype was seen a few times. This rearrangement joins TRBV5-1 to TRBJ1-6, with TRBD1 identical over 7 bases. V gave up 4 bases and J gave up 11 bases; unmatched junction bases: 9. The CDR3 spans 14 residues. Germline V gene data show CDR1 as SGHRS and CDR2 as YFSETQ. Here the CDR3 DNA reads TGCGCCAGCAGCACCGGACAGGAGTGGACACCCCTCCACTTT. Translated, it gives CASSTGQEWTPLHF.

This clonotype showed up just once. The chain carries TRBV7-9 and TRBJ2-3; D is ambiguous. V lost 3 bases and J lost 5, with 15 bases in between. This CDR3 region has 15 residues. Germline V CDR1 and CDR2: SEHNR, FQNEAQ (reference sequence). CDR3 DNA sequence: TGTGCCAGCAGCTTTTTGGGTACGGGTGGAGATACGCAGTATTTT. This encodes CASSFLGTGGDTQYF.

This clonotype was observed a handful of times. The chain has TRBV20-1 and TRBJ2-7; TRBD1 matches 9 bases. The CDR3 consists of 12 residues. The trim removed 6 bases at V and 3 bases at J, leaving 3 bases unmatched. Germline-derived CDR1 and CDR2 are DFQATT and SNEGSKA (reference sequence). The CDR3 loop reads CSAETGGYEQYF. DNA of the CDR3: TGCAGTGCGGAGACAGGGGGCTACGAGCAGTACTTC.

The chain joins TRBV12-3 or TRBV12-4 to TRBJ1-1, with a tentative D call TRBD1 (5 bases). The ends were cut back, 6 bases at V and 2 bases at J, with 16 bases in the middle. This CDR3 has 15 residues. This CDR3 reads CASRPPGQANTEAFF. In DNA form, the CDR3 reads TGTGCCAGCAGGCCCCCGGGGCAGGCTAACACTGAAGCTTTCTTT.

With respect to this clonotype: The junction departs from germline at one end; a sequencing error may be responsible. The rearrangement links TRBV12-5 to TRBJ2-1, with TRBD1 matching over 8 bases. This CDR3 contains 12 residues. Germline CDR1 LGHNT, CDR2 FRNRAP. CDR3 in amino acids: CASGQLQGERFF. CDR3 nucleotide sequence: TGTGCTAGTGGCCAACTACAGGGGGAGCGGTTCTTC. Supplemented by reference TRBV12-5 and TRBJ2-1, the full variable domain reads DARVTQTPRHKVTEMGQEVTMRCQPILGHNTVFWYRQTMMQGLELLAYFRNRAPLDDSGMPKDRFSAEMPDATLATLKIQPSEPRDSAVYFCASGQLQGERFFGPGTRLTVL.